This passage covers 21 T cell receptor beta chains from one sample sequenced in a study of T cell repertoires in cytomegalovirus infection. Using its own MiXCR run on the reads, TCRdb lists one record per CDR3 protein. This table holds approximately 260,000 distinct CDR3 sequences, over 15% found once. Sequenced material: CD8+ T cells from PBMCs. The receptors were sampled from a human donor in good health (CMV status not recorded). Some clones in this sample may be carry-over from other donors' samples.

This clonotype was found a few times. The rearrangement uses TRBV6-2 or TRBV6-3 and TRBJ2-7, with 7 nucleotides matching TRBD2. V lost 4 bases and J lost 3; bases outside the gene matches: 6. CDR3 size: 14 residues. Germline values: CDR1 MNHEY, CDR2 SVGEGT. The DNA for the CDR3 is TGTGCCAGCAGTTCCAGCGGGGATATCTACGAGCAGTACTTC. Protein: CASSSSGDIYEQYF.

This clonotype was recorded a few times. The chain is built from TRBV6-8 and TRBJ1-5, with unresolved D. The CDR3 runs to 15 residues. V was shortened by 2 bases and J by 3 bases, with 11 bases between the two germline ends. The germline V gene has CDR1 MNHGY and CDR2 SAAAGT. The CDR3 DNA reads TGTGCCAGCAGTTACGGAGCGGGCGACAATCAGCCCCAGCATTTT. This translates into CASSYGAGDNQPQHF.

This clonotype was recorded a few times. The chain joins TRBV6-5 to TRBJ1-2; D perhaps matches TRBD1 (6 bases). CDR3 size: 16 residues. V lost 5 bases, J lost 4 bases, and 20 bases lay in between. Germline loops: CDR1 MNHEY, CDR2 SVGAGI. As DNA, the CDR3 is TGTGCCAGCAGTCGGAGACAGGCTCCGATCGGCTATGGCTACACCTTC. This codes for CASSRRQAPIGYGYTF.

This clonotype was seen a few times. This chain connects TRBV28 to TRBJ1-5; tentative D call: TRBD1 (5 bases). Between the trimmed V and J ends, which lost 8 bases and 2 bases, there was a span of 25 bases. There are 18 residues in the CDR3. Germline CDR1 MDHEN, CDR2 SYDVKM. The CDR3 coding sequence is TGTGCCAGCGGGGGGGTGCCGGAGGTGGGCAGGGGCAATCAGCCCCAGCATTTT. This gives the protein CASGGVPEVGRGNQPQHF. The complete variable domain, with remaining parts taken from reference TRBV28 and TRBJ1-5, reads DVKVTQSSRYLVKRTGEKVFLECVQDMDHENMFWYRQDPGLGLRLIYFSYDVKMKEKGDIPEGYSVSREKKERFSLILESASTNQTSMYLCASGGVPEVGRGNQPQHFGDGTRLSIL.

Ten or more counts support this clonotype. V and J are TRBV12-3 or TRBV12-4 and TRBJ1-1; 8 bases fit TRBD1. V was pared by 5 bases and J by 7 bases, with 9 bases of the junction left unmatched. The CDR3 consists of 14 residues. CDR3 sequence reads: CASSATGAGGEAFF. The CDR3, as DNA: TGTGCCAGCAGTGCGACAGGGGCTGGTGGTGAAGCTTTCTTT.

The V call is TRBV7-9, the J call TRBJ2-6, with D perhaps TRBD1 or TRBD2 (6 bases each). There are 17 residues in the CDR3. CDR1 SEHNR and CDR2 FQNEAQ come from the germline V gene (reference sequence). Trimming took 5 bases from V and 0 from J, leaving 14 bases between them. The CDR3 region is CASSGGAGSSGANVLTF. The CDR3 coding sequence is TGTGCCAGCAGCGGGGGCGCGGGGAGCTCTGGGGCCAACGTCCTGACTTTC.

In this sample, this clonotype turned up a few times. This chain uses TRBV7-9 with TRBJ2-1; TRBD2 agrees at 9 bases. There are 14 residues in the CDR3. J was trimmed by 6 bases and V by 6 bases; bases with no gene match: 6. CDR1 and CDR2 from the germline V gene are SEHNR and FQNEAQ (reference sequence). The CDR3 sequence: CASSFAGGINEQFF. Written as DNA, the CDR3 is TGTGCCAGCAGTTTTGCGGGGGGGATCAATGAGCAGTTCTTC.

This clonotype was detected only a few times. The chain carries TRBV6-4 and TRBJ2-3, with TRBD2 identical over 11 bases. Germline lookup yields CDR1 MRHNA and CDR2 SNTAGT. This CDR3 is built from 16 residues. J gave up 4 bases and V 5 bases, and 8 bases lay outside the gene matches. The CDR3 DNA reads TGTGCCAGCAGTCCTCTAGCGGGGGGTAGCGCAGATACGCAGTATTTT. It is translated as CASSPLAGGSADTQYF.

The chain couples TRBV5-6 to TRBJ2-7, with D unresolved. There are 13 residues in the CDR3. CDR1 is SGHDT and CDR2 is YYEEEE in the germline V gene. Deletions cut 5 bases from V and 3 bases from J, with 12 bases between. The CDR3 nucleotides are TGTGCCAGCAGATCTACAGAGGACTACGAGCAGTACTTC. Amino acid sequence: CASRSTEDYEQYF.

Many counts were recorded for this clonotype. The CDR3 spells CASSFPPGGDTDTQYF. The CDR3 DNA reads as TGTGCCAGCAGTTTTCCCCCCGGGGGTGACACAGATACGCAGTATTTT. The gene calls are TRBV28 and TRBJ2-3; TRBD2 is a possible D gene (6 bases). The CDR3 extends over 16 amino acids. Germline V gene sequence: CDR1 MDHEN, CDR2 SYDVKM. V dropped 3 bases and J dropped 2 bases, with 15 bases sitting between them.

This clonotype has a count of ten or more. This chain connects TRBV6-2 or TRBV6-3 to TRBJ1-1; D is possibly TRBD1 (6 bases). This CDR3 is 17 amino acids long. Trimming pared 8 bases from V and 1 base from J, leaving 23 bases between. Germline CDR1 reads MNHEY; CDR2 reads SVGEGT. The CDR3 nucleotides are TGTGCCAGCTCATACGGGGGCACCGGGACAAAGAACACTGAAGCTTTCTTT. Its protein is CASSYGGTGTKNTEAFF.

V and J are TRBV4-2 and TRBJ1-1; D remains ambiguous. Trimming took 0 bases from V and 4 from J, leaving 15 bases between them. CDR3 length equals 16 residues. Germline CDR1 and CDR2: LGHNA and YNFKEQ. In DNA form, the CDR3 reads TGTGCCAGCAGCCAAGATACCCCCCGGGCTGCCACTGAAGCTTTCTTT. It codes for CASSQDTPRAATEAFF.

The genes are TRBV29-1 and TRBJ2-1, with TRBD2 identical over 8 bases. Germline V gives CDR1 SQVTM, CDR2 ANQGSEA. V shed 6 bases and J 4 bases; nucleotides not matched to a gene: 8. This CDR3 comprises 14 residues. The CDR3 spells CSVGGAGGYNEQFF. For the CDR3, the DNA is TGCAGCGTCGGGGGGGCGGGGGGATACAATGAGCAGTTCTTC.

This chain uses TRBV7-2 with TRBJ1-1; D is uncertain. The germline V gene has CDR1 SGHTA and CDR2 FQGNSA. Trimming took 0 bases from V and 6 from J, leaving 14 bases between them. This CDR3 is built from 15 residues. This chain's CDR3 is CASSLAAVFGSEAFF. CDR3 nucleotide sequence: TGTGCCAGCAGCTTAGCGGCGGTTTTTGGGTCTGAAGCTTTCTTT.

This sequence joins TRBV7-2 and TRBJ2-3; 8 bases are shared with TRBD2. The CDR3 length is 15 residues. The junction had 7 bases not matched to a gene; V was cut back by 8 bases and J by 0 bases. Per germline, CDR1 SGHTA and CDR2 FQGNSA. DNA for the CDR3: TGTGCCAGCCTTCCGGGGGGGGGAAGCACAGATACGCAGTATTTT. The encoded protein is CASLPGGGSTDTQYF.

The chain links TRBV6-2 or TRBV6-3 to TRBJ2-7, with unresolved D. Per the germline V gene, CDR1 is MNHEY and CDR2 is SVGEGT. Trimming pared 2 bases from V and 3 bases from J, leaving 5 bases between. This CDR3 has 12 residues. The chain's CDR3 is CASSYGNYEQYF. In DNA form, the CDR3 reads TGTGCCAGCAGTTACGGGAACTACGAGCAGTACTTC.

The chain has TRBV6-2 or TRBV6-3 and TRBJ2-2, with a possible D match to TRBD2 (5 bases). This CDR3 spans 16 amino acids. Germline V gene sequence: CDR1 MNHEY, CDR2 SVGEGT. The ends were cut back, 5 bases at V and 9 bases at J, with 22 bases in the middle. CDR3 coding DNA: TGTGCCAGCAGTCGTCCTCCGAGACTACGCCACCGGGAGCTGTTTTTT. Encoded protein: CASSRPPRLRHRELFF.

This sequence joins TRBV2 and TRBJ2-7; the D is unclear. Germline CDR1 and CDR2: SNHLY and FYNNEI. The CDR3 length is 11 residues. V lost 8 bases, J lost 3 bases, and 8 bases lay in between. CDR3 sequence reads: CASGDYYEQYF. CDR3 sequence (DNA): TGTGCCAGCGGGGATTACTACGAGCAGTACTTC.

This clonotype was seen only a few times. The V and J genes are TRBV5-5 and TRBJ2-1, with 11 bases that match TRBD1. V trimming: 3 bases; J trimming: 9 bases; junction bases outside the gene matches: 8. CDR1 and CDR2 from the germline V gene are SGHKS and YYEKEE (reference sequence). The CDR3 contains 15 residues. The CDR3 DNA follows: TGTGCCAGCAGCTGGGGGGACAGGGGGAACACTGAGCAGTTCTTC. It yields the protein CASSWGDRGNTEQFF. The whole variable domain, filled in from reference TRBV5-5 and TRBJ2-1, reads DAGVTQSPTHLIKTRGQQVTLRCSPISGHKSVSWYQQVLGQGPQFIFQYYEKEERGRGNFPDRFSARQFPNYSSELNVNALLLGDSALYLCASSWGDRGNTEQFFGPGTRLTVL.

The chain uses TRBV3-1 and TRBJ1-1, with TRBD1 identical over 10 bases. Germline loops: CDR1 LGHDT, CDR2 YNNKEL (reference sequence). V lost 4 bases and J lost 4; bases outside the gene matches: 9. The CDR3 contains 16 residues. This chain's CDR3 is CASSPTGGARSTEAFF. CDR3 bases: TGTGCCAGCAGCCCGACAGGGGGCGCGAGGTCCACTGAAGCTTTCTTT.

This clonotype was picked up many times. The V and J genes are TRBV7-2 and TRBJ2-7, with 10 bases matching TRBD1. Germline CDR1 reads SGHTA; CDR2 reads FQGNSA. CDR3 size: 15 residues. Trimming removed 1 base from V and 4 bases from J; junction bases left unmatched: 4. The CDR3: CASSLGGQGVYEQYF. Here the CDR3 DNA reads TGTGCCAGCAGCTTAGGCGGACAGGGGGTTTACGAGCAGTACTTC.